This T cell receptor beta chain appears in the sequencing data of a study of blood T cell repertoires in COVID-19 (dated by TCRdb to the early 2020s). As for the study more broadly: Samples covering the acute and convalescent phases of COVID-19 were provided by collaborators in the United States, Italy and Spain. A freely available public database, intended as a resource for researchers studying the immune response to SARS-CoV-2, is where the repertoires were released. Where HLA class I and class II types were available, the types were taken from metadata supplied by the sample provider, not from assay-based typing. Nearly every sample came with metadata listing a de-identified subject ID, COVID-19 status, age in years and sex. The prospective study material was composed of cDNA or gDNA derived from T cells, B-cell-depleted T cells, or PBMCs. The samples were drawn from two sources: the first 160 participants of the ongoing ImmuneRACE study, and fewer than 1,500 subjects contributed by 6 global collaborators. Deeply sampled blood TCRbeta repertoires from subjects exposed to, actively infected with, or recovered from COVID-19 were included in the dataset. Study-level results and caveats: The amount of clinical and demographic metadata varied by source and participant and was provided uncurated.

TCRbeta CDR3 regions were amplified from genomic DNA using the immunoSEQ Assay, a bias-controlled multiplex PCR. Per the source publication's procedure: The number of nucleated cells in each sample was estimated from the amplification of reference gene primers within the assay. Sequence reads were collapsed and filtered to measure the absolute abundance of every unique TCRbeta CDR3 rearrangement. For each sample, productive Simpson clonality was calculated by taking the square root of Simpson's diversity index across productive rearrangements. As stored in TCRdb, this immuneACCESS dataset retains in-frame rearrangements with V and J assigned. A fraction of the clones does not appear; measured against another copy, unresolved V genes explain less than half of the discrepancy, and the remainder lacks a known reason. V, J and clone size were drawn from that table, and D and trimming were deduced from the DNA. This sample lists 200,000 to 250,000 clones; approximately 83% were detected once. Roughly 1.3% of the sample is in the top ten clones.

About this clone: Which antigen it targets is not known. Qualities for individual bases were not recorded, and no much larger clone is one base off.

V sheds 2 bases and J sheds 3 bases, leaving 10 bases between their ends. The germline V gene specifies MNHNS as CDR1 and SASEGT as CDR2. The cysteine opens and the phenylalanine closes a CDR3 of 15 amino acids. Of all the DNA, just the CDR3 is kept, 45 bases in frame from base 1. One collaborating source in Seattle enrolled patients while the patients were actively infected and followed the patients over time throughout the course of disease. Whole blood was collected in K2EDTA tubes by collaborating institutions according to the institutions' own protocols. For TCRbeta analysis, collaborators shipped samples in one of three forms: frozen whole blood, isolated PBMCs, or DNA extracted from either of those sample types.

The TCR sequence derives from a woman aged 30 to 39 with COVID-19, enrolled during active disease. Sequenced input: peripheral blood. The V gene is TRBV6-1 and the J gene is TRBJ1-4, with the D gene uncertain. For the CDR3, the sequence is CASSEWRAANEKLFF. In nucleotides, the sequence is TGTGCCAGCAGTGAATGGAGGGCGGCTAATGAAAAACTGTTTTTT.